This TCR beta chain was observed in a study of blood T cell repertoires in COVID-19. Looking at the study overall: Specimens from acute and convalescent COVID-19 originated in the United States, Italy and Spain. Sample material is recorded as cDNA or gDNA derived from T cells, B-cell-depleted T cells, or PBMCs.

CDR1 is ENHRY and CDR2 is SYGVKD in the germline V gene. The CDR3 length is 17 residues. The ends lost 0 bases at V and 7 bases at J; junction bases unmatched: 13. Authors' analysis steps: How many nucleated cells were present was estimated from reference gene primer amplification. The repertoire was sequenced with immunoSEQ multiplex PCR; TCRdb's copy has only in-frame clones and lacks some. V and J calls and clone size are copied from that table; D and trimming were computed from the DNA. The repertoire holds more than 250,000 clones, with roughly 84% as singletons. The chain couples TRBV10-3 to TRBJ1-2; 8 bases fit TRBD1. The receptor was isolated from a man over 45 with active or convalescent COVID-19. The sequenced sample consisted of peripheral blood. CDR3 in amino acids: CAISESMDRERVRGYTF. The CDR3 nucleotides are TGTGCCATCAGTGAGTCCATGGACAGGGAAAGGGTTCGTGGCTACACCTTC.